These T cell receptor beta chains were read from a single sample in a study of identical twins. MiXCR was run by TCRdb on the 5' RACE reads, yielding one entry per CDR3 protein. This table holds fewer than 250,000 distinct CDR3 sequences, around 9.6% found once. Sequencing was carried out using memory (CD45RO+) T cells sorted from blood. The receptors stem from a young woman in good health. The CDR3 runs from the conserved cysteine through the conserved F or W. Each record gives: D gene, clone size, V gene, J gene, CDR3 protein, CDR3 DNA. D genes are given only for firm matches. Expanded clones are given a class, and other clones once, few, many or no size at all.

.	few	TRBV7-9	TRBJ2-7	CASSLRGGAYEQYF	TGTGCCAGCAGCTTACGTGGCGGAGCCTACGAGCAGTACTTC
.	many	TRBV20-1	TRBJ2-2	CSASKQANTGELFF	TGCAGTGCTTCTAAGCAGGCGAACACCGGGGAGCTGTTTTTT
.	many	TRBV5-1	TRBJ1-1	CASSSGGLGNTEAFF	TGCGCCAGCAGCTCCGGGGGACTTGGGAACACTGAAGCTTTCTTT
.	.	TRBV7-2	TRBJ1-4	CASRRTKEKLFF	TGTGCCAGCAGACGTACGAAGGAAAAACTGTTTTTT
.	.	TRBV6-5	TRBJ1-4	CASSYPGTPEKLFF	TGTGCCAGCAGTTACCCCGGGACACCCGAAAAACTGTTTTTT
.	.	TRBV12-3/TRBV12-4	TRBJ2-6	CASSFGSGAYVLTF	TGTGCCAGCAGTTTTGGGTCTGGGGCCTACGTCCTGACTTTC
.	few	TRBV5-5	TRBJ1-2	CASSFKRAILANYGYTF	TGTGCCAGCAGCTTCAAGAGGGCCATCTTGGCTAACTATGGCTACACCTTC
.	.	TRBV13	TRBJ1-1	CASSLSGLINTEAFF	TGTGCCAGCAGCCTGAGCGGGTTGATAAACACTGAAGCTTTCTTT
.	.	TRBV20-1	TRBJ2-7	CSARVGRVPRSYEQYF	TGCAGTGCTAGAGTAGGTAGGGTACCCCGCTCCTACGAGCAGTACTTC
.	.	TRBV20-1	TRBJ2-1	CSASLPFGRNEQFF	TGCAGTGCCAGCCTTCCTTTCGGACGGAATGAGCAGTTCTTC
.	.	TRBV20-1	TRBJ2-1	CSARVGERLGHEQFF	TGCAGTGCTAGAGTCGGCGAGAGGTTGGGCCATGAGCAGTTCTTC
.	many	TRBV20-1	TRBJ1-2	CSAVAGDNYGYTF	TGCAGTGCCGTCGCCGGGGACAACTATGGCTACACCTTC
TRBD2	.	TRBV6-1	TRBJ2-6	CASSLRGVAGGGGANVLTF	TGTGCCAGCAGCCTACGAGGAGTAGCGGGGGGCGGTGGGGCCAACGTCCTGACTTTC